What follows describes a single T cell receptor beta chain. No antigen is known for it. Within one base of it there is no much larger clone, and no base qualities were kept. The library relied on the immunoSEQ multiplex PCR assay. A mixture of 60 forward primers for TCR Vbeta segments and 13 reverse primers for TCR Jbeta segments was used in the multiplex PCR. A multiplex PCR assay on genomic DNA amplified the CDR3 region of rearranged TCR beta genes. The amplified TCR beta libraries were sequenced on the Illumina HiSeq System as 87-base-pair reads. Regarding the original processing steps: In a later analysis, roughly 80 million unique TCR beta chains were counted across the roughly 670 repertoires, and roughly 9.9 million of these chains were shared by at least two donors. Raw reads were error-corrected and collapsed into unique sequences with a nearest-neighbor algorithm that merged closely related sequences to remove PCR and sequencing errors. Alignment of CDR3 sequences to IMGT reference sequences was used to assign V, D and J gene segments. For a sequence to be retained, a match of at least six nucleotides to both a V gene segment and a J gene segment was required. Rearrangements were classified as productive when the CDR3 lacked stop codons and remained in frame with V and J, and all other rearrangements were classified as non-productive. CDR3 was defined by IMGT convention, running from the second conserved V-encoded cysteine to the conserved J-encoded phenylalanine. In an earlier analysis of around 570 of the donors, sequences lacking an unambiguous match to a single V gene segment were excluded. An earlier analysis of fewer than 650 of the donors classified V segments as functional when productive rearrangements were above 56.7% and as segregating when the standard deviation between donors was above 5%. To diagnose cytomegalovirus status from the catalog of TCR beta chain sequences, a statistical classification framework was built. In a later analysis, TCR nucleotide sequences were compared against IMGT/GENE-DB human TR gene sequences so that V and J genes could be assigned. In a later analysis, CDR3 sequences and most-parsimonious VDJ recombination scenarios were assigned using the TCRdist pipeline. In a later analysis, each TCR beta chain was defined by its CDR3 amino acid sequence together with its V-gene family, and reads lacking a unique V-gene family were excluded. A later analysis removed 592 highly shared, low-generation-probability nucleotide sequences to deal with suspected cross-contamination and a sequencing artifact. In a later analysis, a clonal expansion index was calculated for each public chain from normalized within-repertoire ranks of inferred template counts. In a later analysis, generation probabilities were computed using a VDJ recombination model fitted to out-of-frame rearrangements, and the results were checked against IGoR. A later analysis scored TCR-TCR, TCR-HLA and TCR-CMV co-occurrence with hypergeometric tests, applying a repertoire-size bias correction to TCR pairs. In a later analysis, false discovery rates were estimated by permuting HLA or CMV assignments 20 times. In a later analysis, co-occurring TCRs were grouped using DBSCAN, with TCRdist sequence similarity added in when clustering inside HLA-allele-positive subsets. Repertoires with fewer than 30,000 or more than 120,000 public chains were left out of co-occurrence clustering, as were a handful of repertoires with anomalous nucleotide sharing. TCRdb took this table from immuneACCESS and kept in-frame rearrangements with V and J called. Such tables lack part of the clones; where checked against another copy, unresolved V genes explain under half of the gap, and the rest is unexplained. The DNA gave D and trimming, while V, J and clone size come from that table. For this sample there are 130,000 to 150,000 clones; roughly 80% appear just once. Approximately 13% of the sample rests with the top ten.

The cohort was made up of 500 to 800 healthy bone marrow donors. Cohort members were all nominally healthy when sampled, although unrecorded immune exposures were likely present. The donor tested CMV seropositive and was one of the 289 seropositive cohort members. Every donor gave a peripheral blood sample, and the peripheral blood mononuclear cells from that sample were used for TCR beta sequencing. Genomic DNA extraction from the blood cell samples was performed with the Qiagen DNeasy Blood Extraction Kit. Reading the germline V gene gives CDR1 SGHDT and CDR2 YYEEEE. Between the V and J ends, shortened by 4 bases and 0 bases respectively, the junction contains 14 bases. The CDR3 holds 16 amino acids from the cysteine to the phenylalanine. The entry retains the CDR3 DNA only, 48 bases that are in frame from base 1. The sample is drawn from a study of cytomegalovirus exposure and HLA in healthy donors (dated by TCRdb to 2015 to 2018). Notes on the research overall: An earlier analysis of approximately 600 of the donors reported about 250 Gb of sequence data and some 120 million unique TCR beta sequences from 150 million to 200 million T cells. An early release covering some 640 HLA-typed donors comprised 250 to 350 gigabases of sequencing data and around 86 million unique TCR sequences. The genetic ancestry cluster associated with self-reported Caucasian donors included 65% to 90% of the roughly 390 genotyped donors. The study aimed to test whether signatures of past pathogen exposure could be identified by cataloging public T cell receptors. The study profiled the T cell repertoires of hundreds of subjects by immunosequencing and related them to cytomegalovirus serostatus. In addition to the first cohort of several hundred subjects, a separate validation cohort of 120 different subjects was used. High-throughput TCR immunosequencing, statistical association of individual TCRs with disease status, and machine learning were combined to predict cytomegalovirus infection status. A later analysis re-analyzed previously published TCR beta repertoires from approximately 670 donors and added high-resolution HLA genotyping to study TCR occurrence patterns. Rather than drawing on any new phenotypic data, the later analysis identified candidate immune exposures from TCR beta sequences and the way those sequences occurred across donors. An earlier analysis of some 600 of the donors applied high-throughput TCR beta sequencing to assess whether each TCR beta V gene segment acted as functional or pseudogenic. Alongside the repertoire data, information on donor age, sex, ethnicity and CMV serostatus was compiled. A later genetic analysis used genome-wide SNP genotypes for 398 of the 666 donors, treating that subset as a discovery cohort. Every discovery cohort repertoire had been produced on one sequencing platform. HLA typing included class I and class II loci at four-digit resolution. The number of typed donors differed by locus: about 620-640 for A, B, C, DRB1 and DQB1; approximately 520 for DQA1; around 580 for DPA1; and around 470 for DPB1. A few DR-DQ haplotypes were handled as single units for association and clustering because linkage in the cohort was strong. On average, 235,054 unique TCR beta nucleotide sequences were sequenced per donor among some 420 genotyped donors of the cohort, with around 19% of those sequences being non-productive.

General findings and caveats noted by the study authors: The presence/absence analyses assumed that sequencing depth was roughly uniform across donors, and that assumption may not be true. In an earlier analysis of some 640 of the donors, most TCR beta V segments were observed in productive rearrangements about 90% or about 30% of the time, broadly matching IMGT annotations. When HLA alleles, especially DR and DQ, strongly co-occurred, TCR associations were difficult to assign to individual alleles. In this cohort, only TCR beta chains were sequenced, and detectable features were limited by the absence of alpha or paired-chain data. An association between a missense DCLRE1C variant and V-gene and J-gene trimming of TCR beta chains was found in a later genetic analysis and replicated in an independent cohort. Correlated functional status among segregating V segments might be attributable to linkage disequilibrium, but an unknown experimental factor could not be ruled out. The classifier was reported to diagnose cytomegalovirus status with high specificity and sensitivity in both the original and validation cohorts. A cluster of highly shared sequence variants was judged likely to represent a technical artifact of the sequencing pipeline. The study listed 150 to 200 TCR beta chains as associated with cytomegalovirus. The 87-base-pair reads could not distinguish some IMGT-functional V segments, including TRBV6-2 and TRBV6-3, so those segments were excluded. According to a later analysis, most CMV-associated TCR beta chains appeared to be HLA-restricted, and the HLA associations seemed to be driven largely by CMV exposure. In a later analysis, HLA-associated TCR beta chains were found to be more clonally expanded and to have lower generation probabilities than equally common non-associated chains. Because counts were too low, roughly 18 rarely observed V segments, including chromosome 9 orphons, were left out of the earlier analysis of 587 of the donors. A further reported finding was that TCR beta sequences accurately predicted the HLA-A and HLA-B alleles for most subjects in the first cohort. Three of the identified cytomegalovirus-associated TCR beta chains were confirmed in vitro to be specific for cytomegalovirus antigens. The authors suggested that the approach could potentially be generalized to other disease states and immunological phenotypes. A later analysis reported that several top co-occurrence clusters appeared linked to parvovirus B19, influenza, CMV and Epstein-Barr virus. According to a later genetic analysis, donors in an Asian-associated ancestry cluster had fewer N-insertions in productive TCRs than the roughly 700-donor mean. Most TCR sequences were observed very rarely across donors, whereas some public TCRs were present in many individuals. Because some donors lacked HLA typing at each locus, the association tests relied only on the typed subset. At a false discovery rate of 0.05, a later analysis linked about 16,000 TCR beta sequences to specific HLA alleles. The only immune exposure information available for the cohort was CMV serostatus. According to a later analysis, TCR association rates differed among HLA loci, with DRB1 alleles showing the most associated TCRs and HLA-C alleles showing the fewest.

The TCR comes from a man aged 40-55 years in good health and CMV-seropositive. The chain is assembled from TRBV5-6 and TRBJ1-3; TRBD1 is a weak D gene call, 6 bases matching. The sequenced material came from PBMCs. In nucleotides, the sequence is TGTGCCAGCAGCAGGACGGGGGGCAGCTCTGGAAACACCATATATTTT. Translated, this gives CASSRTGGSSGNTIYF.